A selection of T cell receptor beta chains follows, all from one sample in a study of blood T cell repertoires in COVID-19. Only in-frame clones appear in the TCRdb table, and some are missing; sequencing was by immunoSEQ multiplex PCR. This sample carries some 130,000 clones, almost 85% of them seen once, and the ten largest clones take about 1.3%. Source material: peripheral blood. The source of these receptors is a man in his fifties or sixties with acute or convalescent COVID-19. Both conserved end residues are part of each CDR3. Fields, in order: clone size, V gene, D gene, J gene, CDR3 DNA, CDR3 protein. A D gene is named only where the DNA matches it firmly. Not all rows give a size; the values are once, few, many and, for expanded clones, a class.

NA	TRBV3-1/TRBV3-2	NA	TRBJ1-2	TGTGCCAGCAGCCAAGATAAGGGGAGGGGTGGCTACACCTTC	CASSQDKGRGGYTF
NA	TRBV3-1/TRBV3-2	NA	TRBJ1-5	TGTGCCAGCAGCCAAGATGGAGGGTGGAATCAGCCCCAGCATTTT	CASSQDGGWNQPQHF
few	TRBV5-1	TRBD1	TRBJ1-5	TGCGCCAGCAGCTGGGGGACAGGGATGGGCAATCAGCCCCAGCATTTT	CASSWGTGMGNQPQHF
NA	TRBV5-1	TRBD1	TRBJ1-2	TGCGCCAGCAGCTCCGGGACAGCCAACTATGGCTACACCTTC	CASSSGTANYGYTF
NA	TRBV7-9	NA	TRBJ2-6	TGTGCCAGCAGTATTGCTGGGGCCAACGTCCTGACTTTC	CASSIAGANVLTF
NA	TRBV7-9	TRBD2	TRBJ2-1	TGTGCCAGCAGCCCCAGACAGGAAGACCCTAGCGGGCGCTACAATGAGCAGTTCTTC	CASSPRQEDPSGRYNEQFF
NA	TRBV5-4	NA	TRBJ2-1	TGTGCCAGCAGCTTGGTAGTGACTACGGTCGGCTCCTACAATGAGCAGTTCTTC	CASSLVVTTVGSYNEQFF
NA	TRBV11-3	TRBD1	TRBJ2-7	TGTGCCAGCAGCTTAGGGGACAGTTCCTACGAGCAGTACTTC	CASSLGDSSYEQYF
NA	TRBV5-5	NA	TRBJ1-2	TGTGCCAGCAGCTTGGAGTGGAGAGACCACTATGGCTACACCTTC	CASSLEWRDHYGYTF
NA	TRBV4-2	TRBD2	TRBJ2-1	TGTGCCAGCAGCCAAGGGGGGACTAGCGGGAGGGTTGGGAATGAGCAGTTCTTC	CASSQGGTSGRVGNEQFF
NA	TRBV11-1	NA	TRBJ2-5	TGTGCCAGCAGCTTCGGGGAGAGGGCACAAGAGACCCAGTACTTC	CASSFGERAQETQYF
NA	TRBV27	TRBD1	TRBJ1-6	TGTGCCAGCAGTTTACCGGGGCCAGGGGGCCTGTCACCCCTCCACTTT	CASSLPGPGGLSPLHF
NA	TRBV29-1	TRBD2	TRBJ2-1	TGCAGCGTTGATCGGCTGCTAGCGGGGGGTGTAAGGAATGAGCAGTTCTTC	CSVDRLLAGGVRNEQFF
NA	TRBV29-1	TRBD1	TRBJ2-3	TGCAGCGCCCTATGGGGACAGTCGGTAGCAGATACGCAGTATTTT	CSALWGQSVADTQYF
NA	TRBV24-1	TRBD2	TRBJ2-3	TGTGCCACCAGTGGGACTAGCGGAGATACGCAGTATTTT	CATSGTSGDTQYF
NA	TRBV6-5	NA	TRBJ1-5	TGTGCCAGCGGGGGGGTAGGTCAGCCCCAGCATTTT	CASGGVGQPQHF
few	TRBV9	NA	TRBJ2-3	TGTGCCAGCAGCGTTCCGGACAGAGTCACAGATACGCAGTATTTT	CASSVPDRVTDTQYF
NA	TRBV6-1	NA	TRBJ2-1	TGTGCCAGCAGTGAGCCAGGGGTCCCGGGCAATGAGCAGTTCTTC	CASSEPGVPGNEQFF